This T cell receptor (beta chain) originates from a study of OX40 agonist ivuxolimab in advanced cancers. Study-wide background: The group had a mean age of 60 years, ranged from 23 to 79, and was 80% to 90% male. A history of anti-PD-1, anti-PD-L1 or anti-CTLA-4 therapy was acceptable, and 40% to 45% had some.

There are a few counts of this clone. The antigen is undetermined. Study conclusions and caveats: Nonresponders, in some cases, also had low normalized T-cell clonal expansion.

The data were produced by immunoSEQ multiplex PCR, yet TCRdb's version contains in-frame clones alone and is incomplete. The sample lists approximately 50,000 clones; nearly 80% were seen once. This CDR3 comprises 13 residues. The germline V gene has CDR1 SGHRS and CDR2 YFSETQ. V was shortened by 2 bases and J by 7 bases, with 10 bases between the two germline ends. The V gene is TRBV5-1, the J gene TRBJ2-1; the D is unclear. The sample was CD4+ or CD8+ T cells sorted from blood, taken in a trial of the OX40 agonist ivuxolimab. This clonotype was obtained from an adult with an advanced solid tumor such as melanoma, head and neck, liver or kidney cancer. CDR3 bases: TGCGCCAGCAGCTTTATCGGCGGAAATGAGCAGTTCTTC. Amino acids: CASSFIGGNEQFF. The variable domain in full, with the rest retrieved from reference TRBV5-1 and TRBJ2-1, is KAGVTQTPRYLIKTRGQQVTLSCSPISGHRSVSWYQQTPGQGLQFLFEYFSETQRNKGNFPGRFSGRQFSNSRSEMNVSTLELGDSALYLCASSFIGGNEQFFGPGTRLTVL.